The rows below give T cell receptor beta chains drawn from one sample of a study of T cells after yellow fever vaccination. TCRdb reprocessed the 5' RACE reads with MiXCR, giving one entry per CDR3 protein. The sample lists 450,000 to 550,000 distinct CDR3 sequences, roughly a fifth occurring once. The sample was PBMCs, taken 15 days after the yellow fever booster vaccination. The receptors come from a man aged 30-40 years who received the YFV17D yellow fever vaccine. Both conserved end residues are part of each CDR3. A D gene is named only where the DNA matches it firmly. Size is omitted from some rows. Given values are once, few, many or a class for expanded clones.

D gene,V gene,clone size,J gene,CDR3 protein,CDR3 DNA
-,TRBV5-1,-,TRBJ2-1,CASVDKDYNEQFF,TGCGCCAGCGTCGACAAGGATTACAATGAGCAGTTCTTC
-,TRBV5-1,many,TRBJ2-7,CASRQVDEQYF,TGCGCCAGTCGGCAGGTCGACGAGCAGTACTTC
-,TRBV3-1,few,TRBJ2-3,CASSQDPTSTDTQYF,TGTGCCAGCAGCCAAGATCCCACTAGCACAGATACGCAGTATTTT
-,TRBV18,few,TRBJ1-1,CASSPSGWEVTEAFF,TGTGCCAGCTCACCGTCAGGGTGGGAGGTCACTGAAGCTTTCTTT
-,TRBV6-2/TRBV6-3,many,TRBJ2-2,CASSYWMRLAAGELFF,TGTGCCAGCAGTTACTGGATGAGGTTGGCAGCCGGGGAGCTGTTTTTT
-,TRBV27,few,TRBJ1-6,CASSLEGVYSPLHF,TGTGCCAGCAGCTTGGAAGGGGTTTACTCACCCCTCCACTTT
-,TRBV23-1,few,TRBJ2-7,CASRPTIKAVGDEQYF,TGCGCCAGCAGACCTACCATTAAGGCAGTGGGAGACGAGCAGTACTTC
TRBD1,TRBV27,few,TRBJ1-2,CASSSLGQGHNYGYTF,TGTGCCAGCAGTTCCCTCGGACAGGGACATAACTATGGCTACACCTTC
TRBD2,TRBV7-9,few,TRBJ2-7,CASSLLDPREGLNEQYF,TGTGCCAGCAGCTTACTCGATCCACGGGAGGGGTTGAACGAGCAGTACTTC
-,TRBV28,-,TRBJ2-6,CASSLFLRGSGANVLTF,TGTGCCAGCAGTTTATTCCTCAGGGGCTCTGGGGCCAACGTCCTGACTTTC
-,TRBV18,few,TRBJ2-3,CASSPAAPTDTQYF,TGTGCCAGCTCACCAGCCGCCCCCACAGATACGCAGTATTTT
-,TRBV7-8,-,TRBJ1-1,CASSWDKKTSAHPLLNTEAFF,TGTGCCAGCAGCTGGGACAAGAAAACGTCTGCCCACCCTCTACTGAACACTGAAGCTTTCTTT
TRBD2,TRBV12-3/TRBV12-4,few,TRBJ2-3,CASTPYLEAGLAGADTQYF,TGTGCCAGCACCCCATACCTAGAGGCCGGACTAGCGGGAGCAGATACGCAGTATTTT
-,TRBV20-1,-,TRBJ2-5,CRIRGLAETQYF,TGCAGGATTAGGGGGTTGGCAGAGACCCAGTACTTC
-,TRBV7-2,few,TRBJ1-6,CASSRLPSYNSPLHF,TGTGCCAGCAGCCGACTCCCCTCCTATAATTCACCCCTCCACTTT
-,TRBV20-1,-,TRBJ2-7,CSATLSPGIYEQYF,TGCAGTGCAACCCTAAGCCCAGGCATCTACGAGCAGTACTTC
-,TRBV7-6,-,TRBJ1-2,CASSLMAVAPYGYTF,TGTGCCAGCAGCTTAATGGCGGTCGCCCCCTATGGCTACACCTTC
TRBD1,TRBV3-1,few,TRBJ2-4,CASSQRGTGDIQYF,TGTGCCAGCAGCCAAAGGGGGACAGGGGATATTCAGTACTTC
-,TRBV28,few,TRBJ2-4,CATKAVNRGKNIQYF,TGTGCCACAAAGGCGGTAAACCGGGGCAAAAACATTCAGTACTTC
-,TRBV5-5,-,TRBJ2-7,CASSLAWGPLDEQYF,TGTGCCAGCAGCTTGGCCTGGGGGCCCCTGGACGAGCAGTACTTC
TRBD2,TRBV10-3,-,TRBJ2-1,CAISEREGYNEQFF,TGTGCCATCAGTGAGAGGGAGGGCTACAATGAGCAGTTCTTC
-,TRBV7-2,few,TRBJ1-1,CASSFQLNTEAFF,TGTGCCAGCAGCTTCCAACTGAACACTGAAGCTTTCTTT
-,TRBV28,-,TRBJ2-3,CASSNPRVNTDTQYF,TGTGCCAGCAGTAACCCCCGGGTTAACACAGATACGCAGTATTTT
TRBD1,TRBV7-8,once,TRBJ1-1,CASSLTGVDFF,TGTGCCAGCAGCTTGACAGGGGTTGATTTCTTT
TRBD2,TRBV18,few,TRBJ2-6,CASSPKTSGRSGANVLTF,TGTGCCAGCTCACCTAAGACTAGCGGGAGATCTGGGGCCAACGTCCTGACTTTC
TRBD1,TRBV6-2/TRBV6-3,few,TRBJ1-2,CASNKGAIVYGYTF,TGTGCCAGCAATAAGGGGGCGATCGTCTATGGCTACACCTTC
-,TRBV18,-,TRBJ1-1,CASSLGTPSEAFF,TGTGCCAGCTCACTCGGGACACCAAGTGAAGCTTTCTTT
-,TRBV7-2,few,TRBJ2-7,CASSRDRFTHEQYF,TGTGCCAGCAGCCGTGACAGGTTCACCCACGAGCAGTACTTC
-,TRBV7-2,many,TRBJ1-5,CASSLGNSNQPQHF,TGTGCCAGCAGCTTAGGGAACAGCAATCAGCCCCAGCATTTT
-,TRBV7-9,-,TRBJ2-3,CASSLESPDTQYF,TGTGCCAGCAGCTTAGAGTCCCCAGATACGCAGTATTTT
TRBD2,TRBV7-9,-,TRBJ2-3,CASSADSGNTDTQYF,TGTGCCAGCAGCGCGGATAGCGGGAACACAGATACGCAGTATTTT
TRBD2,TRBV7-2,many,TRBJ2-7,CASSLGLAGPYEQYF,TGCGCCAGCAGCCTCGGACTAGCGGGACCGTACGAGCAGTACTTC
TRBD2,TRBV4-3,few,TRBJ2-7,CASSQDSGSFYEQYF,TGCGCCAGCAGCCAAGATAGCGGGAGCTTCTACGAGCAGTACTTC
-,TRBV12-3/TRBV12-4,few,TRBJ2-5,CASSLGGQTQYF,TGTGCCAGCAGTTTGGGGGGCCAGACCCAGTACTTC